The source of this TCR beta chain is a study of blood T cell repertoires in COVID-19. Study information: PBMCs, B-cell-depleted T cells, or T cells were the source of the cDNA or gDNA that made up the material.

In the source study's methods: From reference gene primer amplification, estimates of nucleated cell counts were derived. Clones were read by immunoSEQ multiplex PCR, and TCRdb kept only the in-frame ones, dropping some. That table furnishes V, J and clone size, whereas the DNA furnished D and trimming. In the table there are over 250,000 clones, 70% to 90% of which are singletons. The germline V gene encodes CDR1 MDHEN and CDR2 SYDVKM. This CDR3 is built from 15 residues. Trimming pared 5 bases from V and 1 base from J, leaving 12 bases between. Participant reports of clinical history set cohort assignment.

The V and J genes are TRBV28 and TRBJ1-5, with D possibly matching TRBD1 (6 bases). This TCR came from a woman aged 55 to 70 in a cohort exposed to, infected with or recovered from COVID-19 (not recorded which). Sequencing was done on a sample of PBMCs or T cells enriched from blood (not recorded which). Written as DNA, the CDR3 is TGTGCCAGCAGTCTTGGGACACTGAGCAATCAGCCCCAGCATTTT. This codes for CASSLGTLSNQPQHF.